The 17 T cell receptor beta chains below all came from one sample that was sequenced in a study of T cells after yellow fever vaccination. TCRdb called the 5' RACE reads again in MiXCR, with one record for every CDR3 protein. This table has hundreds of thousands of distinct CDR3 sequences, around 12% appearing once. Here the sequenced sample was CD4+ T cells sorted from PBMCs, taken 15 days after the yellow fever booster vaccination. These TCRs come from a man aged 18 to 29 who received the YFV17D yellow fever vaccine.

V and J are TRBV11-2 and TRBJ1-2; D is uncertain. Between the trimmed V and J ends, which lost 4 bases and 8 bases, there was a span of 14 bases. Germline lookup yields CDR1 SGHAT and CDR2 FQNNGV. This CDR3 region has 13 residues. The CDR3 sequence: CASSSYENSGYTF. The CDR3 nucleotides are TGTGCCAGCAGCTCTTATGAGAATTCCGGCTACACCTTC.

J is TRBJ2-1 and V is TRBV4-2; D is undetermined. Trimming left V 0 bases short and J 10 bases short, with 10 bases between. This CDR3 has 13 residues. CDR1 is LGHNA and CDR2 is YNFKEQ in the germline V gene. DNA of the CDR3: TGTGCCAGCAGCCAAGATAAAGCAATAGAGCAGTTCTTC. This encodes CASSQDKAIEQFF.

This clonotype was found many times. V usage is TRBV20-1 and J usage is TRBJ2-1; D gene uncertain. CDR1 DFQATT and CDR2 SNEGSKA come from the germline V gene (reference sequence). The CDR3 loop spans 17 amino acids. The germline V and J ends were trimmed by 3 bases and 4 bases, with 22 bases remaining between them. The CDR3 DNA reads as TGCAGTGCTAGCGAAGGCAGGAAGGGATCTAGGTACAATGAGCAGTTCTTC. It codes for CSASEGRKGSRYNEQFF.

This clonotype was seen repeatedly, ten times or more. The chain carries TRBV9 and TRBJ2-2; D not resolved. The CDR3 is made up of 13 amino acids. Germline V CDR1 and CDR2: SGDLS, YYNGEE. The V end was cut by 0 bases, the J end by 4 bases, with 4 bases between. The CDR3 sequence is CASSVVATGELFF. CDR3 sequence (DNA): TGTGCCAGCAGCGTAGTAGCCACCGGGGAGCTGTTTTTT.

This clonotype was observed a few times. The chain couples TRBV6-1 to TRBJ1-5; no clear D. Germline V gene sequence: CDR1 MNHNS, CDR2 SASEGT. The CDR3 contains 14 residues. Deletions cut 7 bases from V and 6 bases from J, with 16 bases between. The DNA of the CDR3 is TGTGCCAGCAAGGGCTCCACCTGGGGTCAGCCCCAGCATTTT. Translation: CASKGSTWGQPQHF.

J is TRBJ2-5 and V is TRBV18; no clear D gene. V was pared by 5 bases and J by 0 bases, with 10 bases between. This CDR3 region has 14 residues. Germline-derived CDR1 and CDR2 are KGHSH and LQKENI. The CDR3 nucleotides are TGTGCCAGCTCATCCTCCGGGTACCAAGAGACCCAGTACTTC. Its protein product is CASSSSGYQETQYF.

For this clonotype: Given a much more abundant clone one base away, this may be a read error. V and J are TRBV15 and TRBJ2-4; D is unclear. CDR1 is LNHNV, CDR2 YYDKDF, per germline (reference sequence). This CDR3 contains 13 residues. Written as DNA, the CDR3 is TGTGCCGCCAGCAGAGATCCGGCAGACATTCAGTACTTC. This sequence encodes CAASRDPADIQYF.

This clonotype was recorded many times. The chain uses TRBV29-1 and TRBJ2-5; D remains ambiguous. The CDR3 length is 8 residues. V dropped 6 bases and J dropped 4 bases, with 0 bases sitting between them. Germline V gives CDR1 SQVTM, CDR2 ANQGSEA. CDR3 sequence reads: CSVETQYF. CDR3 nucleotide sequence: TGCAGCGTAGAGACCCAGTACTTC.

The V and J genes are TRBV5-1 and TRBJ1-1; TRBD1 might be the D (6 bases). The germline gives CDR1 SGHRS, CDR2 YFSETQ. V lost 4 bases and J 7 bases, leaving 17 bases between the germline ends. This CDR3 comprises 14 residues. The DNA of the CDR3 is TGCGCCAGCAGCCGGCGGGGGGCTTATCTTGAAGCTTTCTTT. This gives the protein CASSRRGAYLEAFF.

The chain uses TRBV7-2 and TRBJ2-3; 8 bases fit TRBD2. The CDR3 consists of 18 residues. Germline trimming cut 7 bases from V and 0 bases from J; bases unmatched to any gene: 15. The V gene's germline CDR1 is SGHTA and CDR2 FQGNSA. CDR3 bases: TGTGCCAGCACCCCGGGGACTAGTCCCGCACCTAGCACAGATACGCAGTATTTT. Protein product: CASTPGTSPAPSTDTQYF.

The chain recombines TRBV12-3 or TRBV12-4 with TRBJ2-1; 10 positions agree with TRBD1. The junction had 9 bases not matched to a gene; V was cut back by 3 bases and J by 7 bases. The CDR3 is made up of 16 amino acids. The CDR3 protein is CASSFAPGQGGNEQFF. CDR3 coding DNA: TGTGCCAGCAGTTTCGCCCCAGGACAGGGGGGAAATGAGCAGTTCTTC.

This clonotype appeared many times. The rearrangement uses TRBV6-5 and TRBJ2-7; TRBD1 agrees at 7 bases. This CDR3 contains 15 residues. CDR1 and CDR2 from the germline V gene are MNHEY and SVGAGI. Trimming cost V 2 bases and J 0 bases; bases outside gene matches: 4. CDR3 sequence reads: CASSYGQGVSYEQYF. Here the CDR3 DNA reads TGTGCCAGCAGTTACGGGCAGGGGGTCTCCTACGAGCAGTACTTC.

The rearrangement uses TRBV10-2 and TRBJ2-3; 7 bases align to TRBD1. The V gene end was trimmed by 8 bases and the J gene end by 8 bases; junction bases not matched to a gene: 10. The CDR3 totals 13 residues. Germline values: CDR1 WSHSY, CDR2 SAAADI. CDR3 coding DNA: TGCGCCAGCGGCCTTCTCGAGGGGGCTACGCAGTATTTT. Amino acids: CASGLLEGATQYF.

The chain joins TRBV15 to TRBJ1-2; perhaps TRBD1 as D (5 bases). The CDR3 has 16 residues. V lost 1 base and J lost 2, with 14 bases in between. The germline gives CDR1 LNHNV, CDR2 YYDKDF (reference sequence). The CDR3 region has the DNA TGTGCCACCAGCAGAGGGGAGAAGGGGTCGAACTATGGCTACACCTTC. Translating it yields CATSRGEKGSNYGYTF. The full variable domain, rest sourced from reference TRBV15 and TRBJ1-2, is DAMVIQNPRYQVTQFGKPVTLSCSQTLNHNVMYWYQQKSSQAPKLLFHYYDKDFNNEADTPDNFQSRRPNTSFCFLDIRSPGLGDTAMYLCATSRGEKGSNYGYTFGSGTRLTVV.

This clonotype was observed a few times. J is TRBJ2-6 and V is TRBV30; D call uncertain. Germline V CDR1 and CDR2: GTSNPN, SVGIG (reference sequence). The CDR3 is 13 amino acids. V lost 3 bases and J lost 4, with 7 bases in between. CDR3 DNA: TGTGCCTGGAGCGAAGCAGGGGCCAACGTCCTGACTTTC. Translated: CAWSEAGANVLTF.

V usage is TRBV7-2 and J usage is TRBJ1-4, with 7 bases lining up with TRBD1. Trimming took 3 bases from V and 4 from J; bases not matched to a gene: 5. Per the germline V gene, CDR1 is SGHTA and CDR2 is FQGNSA. The CDR3 spans 15 residues. The CDR3 DNA sequence: TGTGCCAGCAGCTTCCGGACAGGAAATAATGAAAAACTGTTTTTT. Protein product: CASSFRTGNNEKLFF.

This clonotype turned up a few times. The chain couples TRBV2 to TRBJ1-2, with D possibly TRBD1 on 6 matching bases. The germline V and J ends were trimmed by 5 bases and 4 bases, with 14 bases remaining between them. CDR1 and CDR2 from the germline V gene are SNHLY and FYNNEI. The CDR3 is 14 amino acids. The CDR3 protein is CASSLETGTYGYTF. The CDR3 bases are TGTGCCAGCAGTTTAGAGACAGGTACCTATGGCTACACCTTC.